Below, one T cell receptor (beta chain) is given with its context. Trimming removed 0 bases from V and 5 bases from J, with 10 bases in between. Germline lookup yields CDR1 SQVTM and CDR2 ANQGSEA. CDR3 size: 13 residues. The protocol was immunoSEQ multiplex PCR, while the TCRdb copy is restricted to in-frame clones and leaves out a portion. The data hold about 40,000 clones, with around 83% observed a single time. The data were taken from a study of blood T cell repertoires in COVID-19. The sequencing sample was made of peripheral blood. The rearrangement joins TRBV29-1 to TRBJ2-5, with unresolved D. The source of this sequence is a human donor with acute or convalescent COVID-19. The donor label of this sample is uncertain. DNA for the CDR3: TGCAGCGTTGAAGATCGAGGTGGGGAGACCCAGTACTTC. Translating gives CSVEDRGGETQYF.